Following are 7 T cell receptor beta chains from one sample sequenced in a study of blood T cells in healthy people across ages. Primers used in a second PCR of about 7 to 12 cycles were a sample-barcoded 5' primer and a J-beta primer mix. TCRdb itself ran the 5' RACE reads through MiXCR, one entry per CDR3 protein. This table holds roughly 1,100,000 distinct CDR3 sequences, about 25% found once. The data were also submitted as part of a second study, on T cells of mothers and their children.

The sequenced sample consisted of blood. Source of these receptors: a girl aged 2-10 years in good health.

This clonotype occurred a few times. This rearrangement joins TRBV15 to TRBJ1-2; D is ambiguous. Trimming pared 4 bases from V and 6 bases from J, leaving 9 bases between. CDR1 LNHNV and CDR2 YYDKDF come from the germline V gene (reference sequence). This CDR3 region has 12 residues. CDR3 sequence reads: CATSTPQDGYTF. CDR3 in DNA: TGTGCCACCAGCACCCCTCAGGATGGCTACACCTTC.

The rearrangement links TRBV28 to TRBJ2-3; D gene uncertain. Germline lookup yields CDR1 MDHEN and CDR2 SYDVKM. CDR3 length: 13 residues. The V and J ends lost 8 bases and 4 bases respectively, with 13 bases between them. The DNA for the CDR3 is TGTGCCAGCGGGTCCCCCCACCCAGATACGCAGTATTTT. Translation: CASGSPHPDTQYF.

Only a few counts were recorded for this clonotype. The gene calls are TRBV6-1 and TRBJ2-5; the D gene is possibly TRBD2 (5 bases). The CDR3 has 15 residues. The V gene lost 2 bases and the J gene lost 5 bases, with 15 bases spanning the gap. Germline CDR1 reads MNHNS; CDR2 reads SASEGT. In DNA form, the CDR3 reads TGTGCCAGCAGTGAACCGGTAACTAGTTTGGAGACCCAGTACTTC. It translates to CASSEPVTSLETQYF.

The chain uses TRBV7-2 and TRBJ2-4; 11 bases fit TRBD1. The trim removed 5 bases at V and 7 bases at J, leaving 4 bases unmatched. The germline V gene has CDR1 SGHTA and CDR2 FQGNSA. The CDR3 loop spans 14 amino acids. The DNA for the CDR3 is TGTGCCAGCAGCCCCGGGGACAGGGGGAACATTCAGTACTTC. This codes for CASSPGDRGNIQYF.

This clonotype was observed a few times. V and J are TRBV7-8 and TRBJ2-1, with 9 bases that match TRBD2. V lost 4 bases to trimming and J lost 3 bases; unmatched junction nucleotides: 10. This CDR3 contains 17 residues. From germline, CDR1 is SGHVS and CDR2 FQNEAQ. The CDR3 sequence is CASSSRIQAGGYNEQFF. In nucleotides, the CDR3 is TGTGCCAGCAGCTCTAGAATTCAAGCGGGGGGCTACAATGAGCAGTTCTTC.

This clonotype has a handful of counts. CDR3 sequence: CSVEGSGKDYGYTF. The CDR3 coding sequence is TGCAGCGTTGAGGGTTCAGGGAAAGACTATGGCTACACCTTC. The V and J genes are TRBV29-1 and TRBJ1-2; a possible D gene is TRBD1 (5 bases). CDR1 and CDR2 from the germline V gene are SQVTM and ANQGSEA. Trimming left V 3 bases short and J 3 bases short, with 14 bases between. CDR3 size: 14 residues. Based on the CDR3 plus reference TRBV29-1 and TRBJ1-2, the full variable domain is SAVISQKPSRDICQRGTSLTIQCQVDSQVTMMFWYRQQPGQSLTLIATANQGSEATYESGFVIDKFPISRPNLTFSTLTVSNMSPEDSSIYLCSVEGSGKDYGYTFGSGTRLTVV.

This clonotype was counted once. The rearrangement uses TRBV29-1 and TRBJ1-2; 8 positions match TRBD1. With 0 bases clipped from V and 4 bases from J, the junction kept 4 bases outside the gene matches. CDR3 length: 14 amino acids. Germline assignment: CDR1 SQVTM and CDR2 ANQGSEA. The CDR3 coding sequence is TGCAGCGTTGAAGACGACAGGGGTGGCTATGGCTACACCTTC. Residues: CSVEDDRGGYGYTF. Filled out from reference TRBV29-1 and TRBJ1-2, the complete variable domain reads SAVISQKPSRDICQRGTSLTIQCQVDSQVTMMFWYRQQPGQSLTLIATANQGSEATYESGFVIDKFPISRPNLTFSTLTVSNMSPEDSSIYLCSVEDDRGGYGYTFGSGTRLTVV.